Below are 22 T cell receptor beta chains sequenced from a single sample in a study of shared clonotypes between healthy human individuals. The assay was immunoSEQ multiplex PCR, and TCRdb's table has in-frame clones only and misses some. The table has 850,000 to 1,200,000 clones, about 77% seen once. The sequencing input was memory CD4+ T cells sorted from blood. Subset defined: CD45RA-negative fraction. These receptors were obtained from a man between 18 and 29 years old in good health.

This sequence joins TRBV9 and TRBJ2-4; possibly TRBD1 or TRBD2 for D (6 bases each). The CDR3 totals 14 residues. V lost 3 bases, J lost 5 bases, and 12 bases lay in between. Per the germline V gene, CDR1 is SGDLS and CDR2 is YYNGEE. CDR3 nucleotides: TGTGCCAGCAGCGCCACAGGGACTCAAAACATTCAGTACTTC. Amino acid sequence: CASSATGTQNIQYF.

The chain carries TRBV11-3 and TRBJ2-1; 9 nucleotides match TRBD2. The V gene's germline CDR1 is SGHNT and CDR2 YENEEA. J lost 8 bases, V lost 6 bases, and 8 bases had no gene match. This CDR3 contains 14 residues. In DNA, the CDR3 is TGTGCCAGCAGTCCGGGACTAGCTCGCGATGAGCAGTTCTTC. Residues: CASSPGLARDEQFF.

This chain uses TRBV5-1 with TRBJ2-4; D remains unclear. With 4 bases removed from V and 4 bases from J, the gap between germline ends came to 15 bases. This CDR3 spans 15 amino acids. The germline gives CDR1 SGHRS, CDR2 YFSETQ. CDR3 in amino acids: CASSPDGPPKNIQYF. The CDR3 region has the DNA TGCGCCAGCAGCCCGGACGGTCCCCCAAAAAACATTCAGTACTTC.

The gene calls are TRBV27 and TRBJ1-1; a possible D gene is TRBD1 (6 bases). Trimming took 6 bases from V and 5 from J, leaving 16 bases between them. This CDR3 is built from 14 residues. Germline assignment: CDR1 MNHEY and CDR2 SMNVEV (reference sequence). The CDR3 sequence: CASSPFGGWTEAFF. The DNA of the CDR3 is TGTGCCAGCAGCCCCTTTGGGGGCTGGACTGAAGCTTTCTTT.

In regard to this clone: Other DNA sequences in the same sample also yield this CDR3. The V and J genes are TRBV5-4 and TRBJ2-3; 15 positions match TRBD2. CDR1 and CDR2 from the germline V gene are SGHNT and YYREEE (reference sequence). CDR3 length: 16 amino acids. After removal of 4 bases from V and 1 base from J, the junction contained 1 base not matched to a gene. CDR3 residues: CASSRTSGGGTDTQYF. The CDR3 coding sequence is TGTGCCAGCAGCCGGACTAGCGGGGGGGGCACAGATACGCAGTATTTT. The full variable domain, in which reference TRBV5-4 and TRBJ2-3 provide the parts outside the CDR3, is ETGVTQSPTHLIKTRGQQVTLRCSSQSGHNTVSWYQQALGQGPQFIFQYYREEENGRGNFPPRFSGLQFPNYSSELNVNALELDDSALYLCASSRTSGGGTDTQYFGPGTRLTVL.

The chain uses TRBV19 and TRBJ2-3; D might be TRBD2 (5 bases). The V gene lost 3 bases and the J gene lost 3 bases, with 7 bases spanning the gap. This CDR3 contains 13 residues. Germline values: CDR1 LNHDA, CDR2 SQIVND (reference sequence). For the CDR3, the DNA is TGTGCCAGTAGTATTAGCGTTACAGATACGCAGTATTTT. Residues: CASSISVTDTQYF.

In this sample, this clone turned up a few times. V and J are TRBV9 and TRBJ2-7, with a tentative D call TRBD2 (5 bases). CDR3 length: 17 amino acids. Trimming left V 0 bases short and J 3 bases short, with 19 bases between. CDR1 is SGDLS and CDR2 is YYNGEE in the germline V gene. DNA of the CDR3: TGTGCCAGCAGCGTAGTTCCCCGTCTAGCTTACTACTACGAGCAGTACTTC. Its translation: CASSVVPRLAYYYEQYF.

In its sample, this clone was seen many times. V is TRBV30 and J is TRBJ2-7; maybe TRBD2 (6 bases). Germline V CDR1 and CDR2: GTSNPN, SVGIG (reference sequence). This CDR3 is built from 13 residues. The V end lost 3 bases, the J end lost 1 base, and 10 bases lay between the germline ends. This chain's CDR3 is CAWSGLNSYEQYF. As DNA, the CDR3 is TGTGCCTGGAGCGGACTAAATTCCTACGAGCAGTACTTC.

The genes are TRBV18 and TRBJ2-4, with TRBD2 matching over 11 bases. Looked up from germline, CDR1 is KGHSH and CDR2 is LQKENI. J lost 9 bases, V lost 0 bases, and 7 bases had no gene match. CDR3 size: 16 residues. CDR3 loop: CASSPPLLAGVGIQYF. The CDR3 region has the DNA TGTGCCAGCTCACCACCGTTACTAGCGGGGGTCGGCATTCAGTACTTC.

This clone was counted once. The gene calls are TRBV5-4 and TRBJ2-3, with D uncertain. The CDR3 runs 14 residues. V was clipped by 4 bases and J by 0 bases, with 9 bases between them. Germline lookup yields CDR1 SGHNT and CDR2 YYREEE (reference sequence). In DNA, the CDR3 is TGTGCCAGCAGCCCTTCGCCTAGCACAGATACGCAGTATTTT. This sequence encodes CASSPSPSTDTQYF.

V gene TRBV10-3 combines with J gene TRBJ1-6; 7 bases are shared with TRBD1. Germline trimming cut 6 bases from V and 7 bases from J; bases unmatched to any gene: 6. CDR1 is ENHRY and CDR2 is SYGVKD in the germline V gene. The CDR3 runs 14 residues. CDR3 in amino acids: CAIRGGTENSPLHF. The CDR3 bases are TGTGCCATCAGAGGGGGGACAGAGAATTCACCCCTCCACTTT.

The CDR3 region has the DNA TGTGCCAGCAGCTTAGAGCAGTTGGGAAACACCATATATTTT. It is translated as CASSLEQLGNTIYF. The chain is built from TRBV11-2 and TRBJ1-3; the D is unclear. The CDR3 sequence is 14 residues long. CDR1 is SGHAT and CDR2 is FQNNGV in the germline V gene. V shed 0 bases and J shed 4 bases, with 7 bases lying between them. Full variable domain (outside the CDR3, taken from reference TRBV11-2 and TRBJ1-3): EAGVAQSPRYKIIEKRQSVAFWCNPISGHATLYWYQQILGQGPKLLIQFQNNGVVDDSQLPKDRFSAERLKGVDSTLKIQPAKLEDSAVYLCASSLEQLGNTIYFGEGSWLTVV.

The rearrangement links TRBV19 to TRBJ2-7; TRBD2 matches 9 bases. The CDR3 is 14 residues long. The junction had 4 bases not matched to a gene; V was cut back by 6 bases and J by 1 base. The germline gives CDR1 LNHDA, CDR2 SQIVND (reference sequence). CDR3 DNA: TGTGCCAGTAGCCCGGGACTAGCTTCCTACGAGCAGTACTTC. Amino acids: CASSPGLASYEQYF.

As for this clone: The same CDR3 arises from other DNA sequences in this sample as well. The chain uses TRBV2 and TRBJ1-5; no definite D call. This CDR3 contains 13 residues. Trimming took off 3 bases at V and 6 bases at J, with 9 bases between the two ends. Germline V gene data show CDR1 as SNHLY and CDR2 as FYNNEI. CDR3 region: CASSEGSGQPQHF. The CDR3 DNA reads as TGTGCCAGCAGTGAGGGGTCAGGTCAGCCCCAGCATTTT.

The rearrangement links TRBV28 to TRBJ1-2, with a possible D match to TRBD1 (5 bases). The length of the CDR3 is 15 residues. Germline CDR1 is MDHEN and CDR2 is SYDVKM. The V gene lost 6 bases and the J gene lost 0 bases, with 14 bases spanning the gap. The CDR3 here is CASSRGTGANYGYTF. CDR3 DNA: TGTGCCAGCAGCCGAGGGACCGGGGCTAACTATGGCTACACCTTC.

V usage is TRBV5-8 and J usage is TRBJ1-1; TRBD1 matches 11 bases. This CDR3 is built from 13 residues. V was pared by 3 bases and J by 6 bases, with 1 base of the junction left unmatched. Germline V CDR1 and CDR2: SGHTS, YDEGEE. The CDR3: CASSWDRGAEAFF. Written as DNA, the CDR3 is TGTGCCAGCAGCTGGGACAGGGGGGCTGAAGCTTTCTTT.

The rearrangement uses TRBV5-8 and TRBJ2-2; 8 bases fit TRBD2. The germline gives CDR1 SGHTS, CDR2 YDEGEE. V trimming: 0 bases; J trimming: 7 bases; junction bases outside the gene matches: 5. The CDR3 has 15 amino acids. CDR3 nucleotides: TGTGCCAGCAGCTTGGAGGGACTAGGTGGCGGGGAGCTGTTTTTT. Translated: CASSLEGLGGGELFF.

This clone was detected ten times or more. V and J are TRBV10-3 and TRBJ2-3, with D possibly matching TRBD1 (6 bases). Trimming pared 10 bases from V and 3 bases from J, leaving 17 bases between. The CDR3 has 14 residues. From germline, CDR1 is ENHRY and CDR2 SYGVKD. The CDR3, as DNA: TGTGCCAGCCAACAGGGATTGGGGACAGATACGCAGTATTTT. Amino acid sequence: CASQQGLGTDTQYF.

A note on this clone: The CDR3 ends on some other residue instead of the conserved phenylalanine or tryptophan, so this is likely a read error. It is unclear where the CDR3 begins or ends on the DNA, so no DNA is shown, and the CDR3 is as TCRdb lists it. The V gene is TRBV25-1, the J gene TRBJ2-7; the DNA was not used to check the table's D call, TRBD2. Germline values: CDR1 MGHDK, CDR2 SYGVNS. The CDR3 is 9 residues long, counting both termini. The chain's CDR3 is CASSKTSGS.

The chain couples TRBV4-1 to TRBJ2-2; D remains ambiguous. The V gene lost 4 bases and the J gene lost 0 bases, with 12 bases spanning the gap. CDR1 MGHRA and CDR2 YSYEKL come from the germline V gene. This CDR3 spans 16 amino acids. The CDR3 loop is CASSLRSPANTGELFF. The CDR3 DNA sequence: TGCGCCAGCAGCCTAAGATCCCCGGCGAACACCGGGGAGCTGTTTTTT.

This clone was observed once. The V gene is TRBV30, the J gene TRBJ2-3; 8 nucleotides align to TRBD2. J gave up 10 bases and V 0 bases, and 9 bases lay outside the gene matches. Germline CDR1 is GTSNPN and CDR2 is SVGIG (reference sequence). This CDR3 has 14 amino acids. Written as DNA, the CDR3 is TGTGCCTGGAGTGTACAGCTAGCGGGTGGGCCGCAGTATTTT. Its protein is CAWSVQLAGGPQYF.

This clone was found once. This chain connects TRBV11-2 to TRBJ1-3, with TRBD1 as a possible D gene (5 bases). This CDR3 spans 16 amino acids. V shed 0 bases and J shed 4 bases, with 13 bases lying between them. Germline CDR1 and CDR2: SGHAT and FQNNGV. In DNA form, the CDR3 reads TGTGCCAGCAGCTTAGAGTCGGGGGGTACAGGAAACACCATATATTTT. Translating it yields CASSLESGGTGNTIYF. Based on the CDR3 plus reference TRBV11-2 and TRBJ1-3, the full variable domain is EAGVAQSPRYKIIEKRQSVAFWCNPISGHATLYWYQQILGQGPKLLIQFQNNGVVDDSQLPKDRFSAERLKGVDSTLKIQPAKLEDSAVYLCASSLESGGTGNTIYFGEGSWLTVV.